The TCR beta chain under discussion was sequenced for a study of glioma-infiltrating T cells. Study-wide results and caveats: CDR3 overlap between tissue and blood was very small.

CDR1 and CDR2 from the germline V gene are SQVTM and ANQGSEA. CDR3 size: 13 residues. The iRepertoire nested amplicon-rescue multiplex PCR amplified TCR alpha and beta CDR3s from RNA. Tissue mRNA or PBMC total RNA, about 85-400 ng, went into one-step reverse transcription and amplification. TCRdb fed the multiplex PCR reads into MiXCR, producing one record per CDR3 protein. In the table there are roughly 200,000 distinct CDR3 sequences, 32% of which are singletons. Note on this clonotype: The antigen is unknown. A junction boundary mismatches the germline segment, possibly from a read error.

This chain links TRBV29-1 with TRBJ1-2; D might be TRBD1 (5 bases). The sequence came from a human donor with low-grade glioma or glioblastoma, undergoing nonglioma brain surgery, or in good health (not recorded which). Source material: glioma tissue, nonneoplastic brain tissue, or PBMCs (not recorded which). The chain's CDR3 is CSVDRQGSYCYTF. The CDR3 DNA reads TGCAGCGTTGACCGGCAGGGTAGCTATTGCTACACCTTC.